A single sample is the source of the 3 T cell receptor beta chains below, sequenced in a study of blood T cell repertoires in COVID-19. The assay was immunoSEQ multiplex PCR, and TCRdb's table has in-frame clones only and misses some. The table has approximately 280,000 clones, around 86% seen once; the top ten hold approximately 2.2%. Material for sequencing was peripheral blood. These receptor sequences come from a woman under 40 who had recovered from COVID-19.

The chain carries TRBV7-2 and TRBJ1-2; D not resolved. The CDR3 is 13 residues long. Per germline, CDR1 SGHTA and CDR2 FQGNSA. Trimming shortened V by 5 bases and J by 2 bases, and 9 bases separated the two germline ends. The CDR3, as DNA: TGTGCCAGCAGCCCTAGGAGGAACTATGGCTACACCTTC. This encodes CASSPRRNYGYTF.

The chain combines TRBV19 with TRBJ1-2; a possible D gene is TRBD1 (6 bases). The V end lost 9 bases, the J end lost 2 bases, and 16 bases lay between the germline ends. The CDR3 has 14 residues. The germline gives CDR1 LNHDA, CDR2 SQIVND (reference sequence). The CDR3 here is CASTSRGANYGYTF. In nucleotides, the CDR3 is TGTGCCAGCACCTCACGGGGGGCCAACTATGGCTACACCTTC.

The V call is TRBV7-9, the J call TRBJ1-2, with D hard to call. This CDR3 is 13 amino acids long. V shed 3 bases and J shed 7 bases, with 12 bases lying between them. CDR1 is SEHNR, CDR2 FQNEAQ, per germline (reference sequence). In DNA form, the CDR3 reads TGTGCCAGCAGCTTTCCAGGCCCAGGTGGCTACACCTTC. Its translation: CASSFPGPGGYTF.